This T cell receptor (beta chain) emerged from a study of tumor and adjacent non-tumor tissue in lung cancer. Study-wide findings and caveats: In normal lung, the top 100 clones were significantly more dominant than in tumor.

CDR3 length: 15 residues. Per germline, CDR1 MNHEY and CDR2 SVGAGI. Trimming stripped 11 bases from V and 2 bases from J, with 21 bases between. This sample's RNA came from whole unsorted tissue. Concerning this clonotype: The antigen is unknown.

Three rounds of nested PCR, following a modified ARM-PCR protocol, produced the TCRbeta library. TCRdb used MiXCR to reprocess the multiplex PCR reads, holding one entry per CDR3 protein. The table has approximately 140,000 distinct CDR3 sequences, about 71% seen once. This rearrangement joins TRBV6-5 to TRBJ1-2; D ambiguous. Sequenced sample: lung tumor tissue. The receptor comes from a man in his sixties with small cell lung cancer. CDR3 sequence: CAARTETGRNYGYTF. The CDR3 DNA is TGTGCCGCTAGAACGGAAACCGGGAGGAACTATGGCTACACCTTC.